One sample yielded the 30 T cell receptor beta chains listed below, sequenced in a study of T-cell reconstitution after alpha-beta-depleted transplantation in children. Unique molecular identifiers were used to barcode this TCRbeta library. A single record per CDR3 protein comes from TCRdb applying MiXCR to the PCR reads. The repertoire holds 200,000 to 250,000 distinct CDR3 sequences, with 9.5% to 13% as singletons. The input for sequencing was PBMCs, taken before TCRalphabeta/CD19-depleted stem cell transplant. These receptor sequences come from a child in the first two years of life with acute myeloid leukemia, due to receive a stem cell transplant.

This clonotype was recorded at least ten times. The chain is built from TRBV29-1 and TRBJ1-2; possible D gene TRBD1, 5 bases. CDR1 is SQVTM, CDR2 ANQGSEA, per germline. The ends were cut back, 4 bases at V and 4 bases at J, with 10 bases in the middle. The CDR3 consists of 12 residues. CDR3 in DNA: TGCAGCGTTGTGGGGGGTCTCTATGGCTACACCTTC. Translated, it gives CSVVGGLYGYTF.

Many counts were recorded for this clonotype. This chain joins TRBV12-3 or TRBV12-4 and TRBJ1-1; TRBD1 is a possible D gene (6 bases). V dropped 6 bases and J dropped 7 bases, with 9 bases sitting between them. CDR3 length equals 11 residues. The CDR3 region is CASRRDIEAFF. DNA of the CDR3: TGTGCCAGCAGGCGGGACATTGAAGCTTTCTTT.

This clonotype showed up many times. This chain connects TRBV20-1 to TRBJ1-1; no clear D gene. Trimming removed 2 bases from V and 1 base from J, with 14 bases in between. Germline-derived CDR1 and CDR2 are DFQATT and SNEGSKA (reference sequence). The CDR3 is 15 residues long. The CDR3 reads CSARFPVGWNTEAFF. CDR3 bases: TGCAGTGCTAGATTCCCGGTCGGGTGGAACACTGAAGCTTTCTTT.

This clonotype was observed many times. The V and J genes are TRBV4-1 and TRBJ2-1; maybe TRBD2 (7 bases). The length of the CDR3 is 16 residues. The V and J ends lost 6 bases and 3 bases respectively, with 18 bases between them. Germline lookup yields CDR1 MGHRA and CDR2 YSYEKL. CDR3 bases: TGCGCCAGCAGGGCCTTTGAGGGGGGGGACTACAATGAGCAGTTCTTC. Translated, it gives CASRAFEGGDYNEQFF.

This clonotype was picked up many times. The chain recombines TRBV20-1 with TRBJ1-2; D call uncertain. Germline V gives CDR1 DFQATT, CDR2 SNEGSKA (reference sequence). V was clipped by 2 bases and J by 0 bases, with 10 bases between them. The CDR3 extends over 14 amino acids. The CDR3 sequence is CSARLTGTNYGYTF. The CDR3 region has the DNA TGCAGTGCTAGACTCACGGGGACTAACTATGGCTACACCTTC.

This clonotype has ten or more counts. This CDR3 is CASSFTGVNIQYF. The CDR3 DNA sequence: TGTGCCAGCAGTTTCACAGGGGTGAACATTCAGTACTTC. The genes are TRBV12-3 or TRBV12-4 and TRBJ2-4; 7 bases match TRBD1. CDR3 length equals 13 residues. The trim removed 3 bases at V and 7 bases at J, leaving 3 bases unmatched.

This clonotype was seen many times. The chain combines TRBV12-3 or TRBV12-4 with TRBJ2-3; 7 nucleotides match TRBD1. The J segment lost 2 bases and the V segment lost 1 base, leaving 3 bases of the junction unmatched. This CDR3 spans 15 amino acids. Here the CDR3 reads CASSLGGGVTDTQYF. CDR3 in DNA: TGTGCCAGCAGTTTAGGAGGGGGCGTCACAGATACGCAGTATTTT.

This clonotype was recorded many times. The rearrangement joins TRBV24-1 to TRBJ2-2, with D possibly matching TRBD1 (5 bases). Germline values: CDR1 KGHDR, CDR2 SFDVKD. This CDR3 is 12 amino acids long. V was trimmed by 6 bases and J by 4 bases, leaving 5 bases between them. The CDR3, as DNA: TGTGCCACCAGTAGGGGCACCGGGGAGCTGTTTTTT. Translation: CATSRGTGELFF.

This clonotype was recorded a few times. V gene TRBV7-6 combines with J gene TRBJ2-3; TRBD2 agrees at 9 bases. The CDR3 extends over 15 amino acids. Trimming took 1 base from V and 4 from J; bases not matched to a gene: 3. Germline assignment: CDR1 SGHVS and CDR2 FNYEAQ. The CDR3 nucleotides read TGTGCCAGCAGCTTAGAAGGCGGGAGGGCAGATACGCAGTATTTT. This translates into CASSLEGGRADTQYF.

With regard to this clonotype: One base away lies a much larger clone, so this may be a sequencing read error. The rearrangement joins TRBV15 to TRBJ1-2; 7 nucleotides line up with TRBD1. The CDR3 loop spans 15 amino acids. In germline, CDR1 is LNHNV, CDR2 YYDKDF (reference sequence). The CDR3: CATSREGGTAYGDTF. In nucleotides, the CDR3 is TGTGCCACCAGCAGAGAAGGAGGGACAGCCTATGGCGACACCTTC.

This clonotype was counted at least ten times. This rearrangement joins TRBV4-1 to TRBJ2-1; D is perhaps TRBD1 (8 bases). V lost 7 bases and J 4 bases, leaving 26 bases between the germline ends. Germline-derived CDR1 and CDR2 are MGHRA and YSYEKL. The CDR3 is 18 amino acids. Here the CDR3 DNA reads TGCGCCAGCAAGCGTCAGGGGGCTGGGACTACGCGTTACAATGAGCAGTTCTTC. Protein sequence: CASKRQGAGTTRYNEQFF.

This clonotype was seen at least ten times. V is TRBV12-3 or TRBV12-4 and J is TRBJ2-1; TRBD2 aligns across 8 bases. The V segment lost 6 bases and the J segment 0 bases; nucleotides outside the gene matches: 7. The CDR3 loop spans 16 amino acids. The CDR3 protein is CASSSGGDVSYNEQFF. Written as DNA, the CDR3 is TGTGCCAGCAGCTCGGGGGGGGACGTCTCCTACAATGAGCAGTTCTTC.

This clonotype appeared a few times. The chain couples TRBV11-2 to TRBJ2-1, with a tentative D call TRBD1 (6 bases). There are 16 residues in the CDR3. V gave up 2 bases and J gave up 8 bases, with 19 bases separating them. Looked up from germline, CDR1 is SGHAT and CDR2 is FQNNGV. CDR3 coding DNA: TGTGCCAGCAGCTTAAGCTCGAGACAGGTAGTGGATGAGCAGTTCTTC. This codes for CASSLSSRQVVDEQFF.

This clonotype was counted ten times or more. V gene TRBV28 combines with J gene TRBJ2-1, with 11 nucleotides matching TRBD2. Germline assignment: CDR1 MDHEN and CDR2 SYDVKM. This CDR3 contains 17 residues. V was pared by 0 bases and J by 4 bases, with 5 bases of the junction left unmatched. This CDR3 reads CASSLWGGTSGYNEQFF. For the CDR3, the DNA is TGTGCCAGCAGTTTATGGGGGGGGACTAGCGGATACAATGAGCAGTTCTTC.

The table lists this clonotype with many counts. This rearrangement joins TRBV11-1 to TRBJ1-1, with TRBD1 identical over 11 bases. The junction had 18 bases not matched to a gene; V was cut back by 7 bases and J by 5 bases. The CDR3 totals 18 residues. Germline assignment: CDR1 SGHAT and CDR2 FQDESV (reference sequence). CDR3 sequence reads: CASTRSSGDRGRVTEAFF. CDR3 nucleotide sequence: TGTGCCAGCACCCGATCAAGCGGGGACAGGGGGAGAGTGACTGAAGCTTTCTTT.

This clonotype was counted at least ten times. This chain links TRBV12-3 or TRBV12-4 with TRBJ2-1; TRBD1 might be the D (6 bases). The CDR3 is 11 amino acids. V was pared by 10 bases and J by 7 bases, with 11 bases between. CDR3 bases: TGTGCCACCAAGGGGGTAAATGAGCAGTTCTTC. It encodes CATKGVNEQFF.

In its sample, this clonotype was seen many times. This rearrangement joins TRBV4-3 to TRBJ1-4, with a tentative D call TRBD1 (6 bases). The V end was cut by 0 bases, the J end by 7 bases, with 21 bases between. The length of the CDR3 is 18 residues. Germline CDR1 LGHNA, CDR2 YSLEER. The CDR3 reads CASSQDLWGPAGGEKLFF. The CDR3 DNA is TGCGCCAGCAGCCAAGATCTATGGGGGCCTGCCGGGGGTGAAAAACTGTTTTTT.

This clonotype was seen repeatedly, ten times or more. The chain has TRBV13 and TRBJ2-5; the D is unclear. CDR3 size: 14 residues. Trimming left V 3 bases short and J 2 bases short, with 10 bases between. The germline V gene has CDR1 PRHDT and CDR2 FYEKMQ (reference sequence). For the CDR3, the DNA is TGTGCCAGCAGCTTCACCCCCATTCAAGAGACCCAGTACTTC. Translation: CASSFTPIQETQYF. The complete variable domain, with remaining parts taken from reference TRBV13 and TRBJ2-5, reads AAGVIQSPRHLIKEKRETATLKCYPIPRHDTVYWYQQGPGQDPQFLISFYEKMQSDKGSIPDRFSAQQFSDYHSELNMSSLELGDSALYFCASSFTPIQETQYFGPGTRLLVL.

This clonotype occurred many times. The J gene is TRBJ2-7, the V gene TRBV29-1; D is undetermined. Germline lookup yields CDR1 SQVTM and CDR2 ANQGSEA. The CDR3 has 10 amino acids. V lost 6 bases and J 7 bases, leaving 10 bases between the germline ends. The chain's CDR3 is CSVVLREQYF. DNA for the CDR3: TGCAGCGTGGTATTAAGGGAGCAGTACTTC.

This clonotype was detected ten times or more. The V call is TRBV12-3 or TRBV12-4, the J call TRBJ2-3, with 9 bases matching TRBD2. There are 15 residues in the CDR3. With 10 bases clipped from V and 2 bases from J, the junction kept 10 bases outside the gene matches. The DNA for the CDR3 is TGTGCCACCTTTAAAAGCGGGGGGCTCACAGATACGCAGTATTTT. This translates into CATFKSGGLTDTQYF.

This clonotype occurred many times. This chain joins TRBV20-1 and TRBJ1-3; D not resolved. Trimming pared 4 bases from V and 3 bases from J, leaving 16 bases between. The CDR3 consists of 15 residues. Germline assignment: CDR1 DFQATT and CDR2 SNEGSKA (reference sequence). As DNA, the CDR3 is TGCAGTGCTAAAAATCAGCAAACGGTTGGAAACACCATATATTTT. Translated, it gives CSAKNQQTVGNTIYF.

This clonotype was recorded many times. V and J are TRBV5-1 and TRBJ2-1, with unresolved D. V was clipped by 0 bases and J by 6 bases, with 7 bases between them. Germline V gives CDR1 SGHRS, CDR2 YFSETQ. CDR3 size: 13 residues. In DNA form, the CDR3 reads TGCGCCAGCAGCTTGGTTGTCAGCAATGAGCAGTTCTTC. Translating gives CASSLVVSNEQFF. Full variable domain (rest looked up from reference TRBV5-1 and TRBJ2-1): KAGVTQTPRYLIKTRGQQVTLSCSPISGHRSVSWYQQTPGQGLQFLFEYFSETQRNKGNFPGRFSGRQFSNSRSEMNVSTLELGDSALYLCASSLVVSNEQFFGPGTRLTVL.

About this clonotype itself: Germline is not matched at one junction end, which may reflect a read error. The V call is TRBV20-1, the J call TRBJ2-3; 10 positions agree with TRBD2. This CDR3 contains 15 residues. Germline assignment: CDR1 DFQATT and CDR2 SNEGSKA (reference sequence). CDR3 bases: TGCAGTGCTTCTTCATCTAGCGGGGGCCCAGATATGCAGTATTTT. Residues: CSASSSSGGPDMQYF.

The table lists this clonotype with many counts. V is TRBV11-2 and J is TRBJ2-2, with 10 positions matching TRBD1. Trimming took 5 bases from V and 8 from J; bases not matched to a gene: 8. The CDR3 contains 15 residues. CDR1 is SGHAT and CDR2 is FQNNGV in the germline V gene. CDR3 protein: CASSLWDRGVGELFF. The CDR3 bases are TGTGCCAGCAGCCTATGGGACAGGGGAGTAGGGGAGCTGTTTTTT.

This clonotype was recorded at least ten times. DNA of the CDR3: TGTGCCAGTCGACGACTAGCGGGAGGGAACAATGAGCAGTTCTTC. Amino acid sequence: CASRRLAGGNNEQFF. This chain uses TRBV28 with TRBJ2-1; 14 bases line up with TRBD2. This CDR3 spans 15 amino acids. The V gene's germline CDR1 is MDHEN and CDR2 SYDVKM. The J segment lost 5 bases and the V segment lost 9 bases, leaving 6 bases of the junction unmatched.

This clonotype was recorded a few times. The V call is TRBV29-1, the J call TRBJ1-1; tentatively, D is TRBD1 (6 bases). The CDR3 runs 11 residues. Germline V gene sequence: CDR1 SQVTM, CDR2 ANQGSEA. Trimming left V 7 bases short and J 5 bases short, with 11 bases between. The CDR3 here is CSAYDRTEAFF. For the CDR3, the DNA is TGCAGCGCTTACGACAGGACTGAAGCTTTCTTT.

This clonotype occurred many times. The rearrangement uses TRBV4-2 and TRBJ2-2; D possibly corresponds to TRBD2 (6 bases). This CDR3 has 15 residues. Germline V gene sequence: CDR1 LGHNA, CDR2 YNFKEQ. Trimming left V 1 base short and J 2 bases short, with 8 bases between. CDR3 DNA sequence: TGTGCCAGCAGCCAAGTAGCGGACAACACCGGGGAGCTGTTTTTT. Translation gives CASSQVADNTGELFF.

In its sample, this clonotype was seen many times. In nucleotides, the CDR3 is TGTGCCAGCAGCTTAGCCAGGAACACTGAAGCTTTCTTT. Its translation: CASSLARNTEAFF. The V call is TRBV7-3, the J call TRBJ1-1; D remains ambiguous. CDR1 is SGHTA, CDR2 FQGTGA, per germline. The CDR3 is 13 residues long. V was clipped by 2 bases and J by 1 base, with 5 bases between them.

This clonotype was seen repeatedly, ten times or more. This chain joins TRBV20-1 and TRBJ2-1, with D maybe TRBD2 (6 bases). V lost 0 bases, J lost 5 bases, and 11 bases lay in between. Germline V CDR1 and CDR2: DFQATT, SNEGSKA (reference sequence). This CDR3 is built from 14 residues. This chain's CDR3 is CSARDRRGNNEQFF. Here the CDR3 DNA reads TGCAGTGCTAGAGATCGGCGGGGAAACAATGAGCAGTTCTTC.

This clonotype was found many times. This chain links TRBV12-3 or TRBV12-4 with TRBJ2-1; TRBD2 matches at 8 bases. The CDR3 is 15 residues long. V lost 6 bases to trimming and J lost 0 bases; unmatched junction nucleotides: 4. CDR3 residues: CASRRLASSYNEQFF. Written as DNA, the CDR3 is TGTGCCAGCAGGCGACTAGCGAGCTCCTACAATGAGCAGTTCTTC.